Presented here are 7 T cell receptor beta chains from one specimen sequenced in a study of memory CD4+ T cells and cytomegalovirus serostatus. The assay was immunoSEQ multiplex PCR, and TCRdb's table has in-frame clones only and misses some. Of around 45,000 clones listed, around 76% are singletons. The sort gate was single viable CD3+CD4+CD8-CD45RO+ cells for memory CD4+ T cells. Sequencing was carried out using memory CD4+ T cells from blood. These receptors were taken from an adult in good health and CMV-seropositive.

This sequence joins TRBV4-2 and TRBJ2-7; 7 nucleotides line up with TRBD2. Germline assignment: CDR1 LGHNA and CDR2 YNFKEQ. The CDR3 sequence is 17 residues long. Germline trimming cut 3 bases from V and 5 bases from J; bases unmatched to any gene: 16. CDR3 region: CASSQGVVLGGNDEQYF. Here the CDR3 DNA reads TGTGCCAGCAGCCAGGGTGTTGTACTGGGGGGGAACGACGAGCAGTACTTC.

This clone has a count of ten or more. The chain links TRBV11-2 to TRBJ1-1; the D gene is possibly TRBD1 (5 bases). CDR1 is SGHAT and CDR2 is FQNNGV in the germline V gene. V was shortened by 5 bases and J by 5 bases, with 9 bases between the two germline ends. The CDR3 loop spans 12 amino acids. The CDR3 protein is CASSPRGTEAFF. The CDR3 region has the DNA TGTGCCAGCAGCCCGAGGGGTACTGAAGCTTTCTTT.

In regard to this clone: This same CDR3 is encoded by further DNA sequences in the sample. This chain connects TRBV6-6 to TRBJ1-5; D unresolved. The germline gives CDR1 MNHNY, CDR2 SVGAGI (reference sequence). The V and J ends lost 5 bases and 6 bases respectively, with 5 bases between them. This CDR3 comprises 11 residues. The CDR3, as DNA: TGTGCCAGCAGTCCCGGTCAGCCCCAGCATTTT. It codes for CASSPGQPQHF.

V and J are TRBV6-5 and TRBJ1-2, with TRBD1 matching 9 bases. The CDR3 covers 14 residues. CDR1 and CDR2 (germline): MNHEY, SVGAGI. Losses at the gene ends were 7 bases for V and 7 bases for J; bases not matched to a gene: 10. CDR3 residues: CASTTRGTGRGYTF. The DNA of the CDR3 is TGTGCCAGCACGACTCGTGGGACAGGGCGTGGCTACACCTTC.

The genes are TRBV19 and TRBJ1-2; D is uncertain. The V end was cut by 8 bases, the J end by 4 bases, with 11 bases between. Looked up from germline, CDR1 is LNHDA and CDR2 is SQIVND (reference sequence). The CDR3 has 12 residues. CDR3 nucleotides: TGTGCCAGTGAAGACGGGATCTATGGCTACACCTTC. Encoded protein: CASEDGIYGYTF.

This sequence joins TRBV11-1 and TRBJ2-1; a possible D gene is TRBD2 (6 bases). Trimming stripped 3 bases from V and 10 bases from J, with 7 bases between. CDR1 is SGHAT, CDR2 FQDESV, per germline (reference sequence). This CDR3 has 11 residues. The CDR3 sequence: CASSFRGEQFF. In DNA form, the CDR3 reads TGTGCCAGCAGCTTTCGGGGGGAGCAGTTCTTC.

This chain joins TRBV6-4 and TRBJ2-2, with D unclear. The CDR3 consists of 14 residues. V lost 5 bases and J lost 4, with 11 bases in between. CDR1 and CDR2 (germline): MRHNA, SNTAGT. The CDR3 DNA follows: TGTGCCAGCAGTCCCGGACGGGCCACCGGGGAGCTGTTTTTT. It translates to CASSPGRATGELFF.